Each of the 17 T cell receptor beta chains below was sequenced from the same sample in a study of Tregs in tolerant kidney transplant recipients. Some clones are missing from TCRdb's copy, which holds only in-frame ones; the method was immunoSEQ multiplex PCR. The sample has about 23,000 clones. The nonmyeloablative bone marrow transplants came from related graft donors, with transient mixed chimerism. The sequences come from CD4+ T cells from blood (PBMCs), collected 6 months after the transplant. The receptors here all came from a human patient who received a combined kidney and bone marrow transplant. Some of these T cells may belong to the graft donor.

For this clone: The observed sequence ends 3 residues before the CDR3 terminus, with the missing tail filled in from the germline J gene. The rearrangement uses TRBV20-1 and TRBJ1-3; TRBD1 matches at 8 bases. CDR3 length: 14 residues. V shed 5 bases and J 8 bases; nucleotides not matched to a gene: 11. The V gene's germline CDR1 is DFQATT and CDR2 SNEGSKA (reference sequence). The CDR3 DNA, read in part, is TGCAGTGCTGCCCGACCTCAGGGGGCTCACACC. Translated: CSAARPQGAHT. The CDR3 reads in full as CSAARPQGAHTIYF.

About this clone: The read terminates 3 residues ahead of where the CDR3 ends, so the germline J gene completes it. The chain couples TRBV12-3 or TRBV12-4 to TRBJ2-2, with TRBD1 as a possible D gene (6 bases). The CDR3 runs 15 residues. The V and J ends lost 5 bases and 7 bases respectively, with 17 bases between them. The part of the CDR3 DNA that was read is TGTGCCAGCAGTCCTTCCGGGACAACAATCGGGGAG. Translated: CASSPSGTTIGE. In full, the CDR3 reads CASSPSGTTIGELFF.

For this clone: The read terminates 3 residues before the CDR3 end, so the remaining end is supplied by the germline J gene. The rearrangement links TRBV18 to TRBJ1-3; TRBD1 aligns across 7 bases. The V segment lost 5 bases and the J segment 3 bases; nucleotides outside the gene matches: 4. This CDR3 spans 14 amino acids. Germline CDR1 is KGHSH and CDR2 is LQKENI. The part of the CDR3 DNA that was read is TGTGCCAGCTCATATACAGGGGTTGGAAACACC. Its translation: CASSYTGVGNT. The whole CDR3 sequence reads CASSYTGVGNTIYF.

Remarks on this clone: The read ends 3 residues early relative to the CDR3; the germline J gene fills the gap. V gene TRBV5-4 combines with J gene TRBJ2-5, with 11 nucleotides matching TRBD2. The CDR3 totals 15 residues. CDR1 and CDR2 (germline): SGHNT, YYREEE (reference sequence). With 4 bases clipped from V and 2 bases from J, the junction kept 4 bases outside the gene matches. The CDR3 spells CASSIGTSGQETQYF. Incomplete CDR3 DNA: TGTGCCAGCAGCATCGGGACTAGCGGACAAGAGACC.

As for this clone: With the read ending 3 residues before the CDR3 end, the germline J gene is used to fill in that end. The chain combines TRBV20-1 with TRBJ2-3; possible D gene TRBD1, 5 bases. Germline V lookup: CDR1 DFQATT, CDR2 SNEGSKA (reference sequence). The CDR3 covers 15 residues. Trimming took 0 bases from V and 1 from J, leaving 11 bases between them. CDR3 loop: CSARDRLGGTDTQYF. The CDR3 bases that were read are TGCAGTGCTAGAGATCGATTAGGGGGCACAGATACG.

With regard to this clone: The read ends 3 residues early relative to the CDR3; the germline J gene fills the gap. The genes are TRBV7-9 and TRBJ2-3; 10 positions agree with TRBD2. Germline CDR1 and CDR2: SEHNR and FQNEAQ (reference sequence). The CDR3 sequence is 15 residues long. V shed 5 bases, J shed 5 bases, and the junction held 7 bases outside the gene matches. CDR3 residues: CASSLGTSAVDTQYF. CDR3 bases read: TGTGCCAGCAGCCTGGGGACTAGCGCAGTAGATACG.

On this clone: From the germline J gene comes the end of the CDR3, since the read stops 3 residues before it. The chain uses TRBV19 and TRBJ1-4, with 9 nucleotides matching TRBD1. Trimming removed 5 bases from V and 7 bases from J; junction bases left unmatched: 8. The CDR3 loop spans 15 amino acids. Germline V gene data show CDR1 as LNHDA and CDR2 as SQIVND (reference sequence). CDR3 protein: CASSVHRGRGEKLFF. The DNA read from the CDR3 is TGTGCCAGTAGTGTTCACAGGGGGCGCGGTGAAAAA.

A note on this clone: The read is 3 residues too short to cover the CDR3 end, so that end is filled in from the germline J gene. The chain has TRBV10-3 and TRBJ2-7, with 12 bases identical to TRBD2. Germline CDR1 reads ENHRY; CDR2 reads SYGVKD. CDR3 size: 16 residues. With 5 bases clipped from V and 6 bases from J, the junction kept 11 bases outside the gene matches. The CDR3 DNA, read in part, is TGTGCCATCAGTCCGCGGACTAGCGGGAAAAGGGGCGAG. Amino acids: CAISPRTSGKRGE. The CDR3 reads in full as CAISPRTSGKRGEQYF.

Turning to this clone: The read stops 3 residues short of the end of the CDR3; the missing end is completed from the germline J gene. The chain links TRBV16 to TRBJ1-4; the D gene is possibly TRBD1 (5 bases). The germline gives CDR1 KGHSY, CDR2 FQNENV. Trimming took off 2 bases at V and 8 bases at J, with 15 bases between the two ends. The CDR3 is 15 amino acids. The CDR3 reads CASSQGTGPGEKLFF. The part of the CDR3 DNA that was read is TGTGCCAGCAGCCAAGGCACAGGTCCTGGAGAAAAA.

As concerns this clone: The read ends 3 residues early relative to the CDR3; the germline J gene fills the gap. The chain links TRBV7-7 to TRBJ2-2; D perhaps matches TRBD2 (5 bases). CDR1 and CDR2 (germline): SSHAT, FNYEAQ (reference sequence). The CDR3 is 13 amino acids. V lost 5 bases and J lost 8, with 12 bases in between. The sequenced part of the CDR3 DNA is TGTGCCAGCAGCCGACTATGGTGGGGGGAG. Translating it yields CASSRLWWGE. The full-length CDR3 reads as CASSRLWWGELFF.

As concerns this clone: The read comes to an end 3 residues before the CDR3 does, leaving the germline J gene to fill in the end. This chain connects TRBV5-4 to TRBJ2-5; D is unclear. The germline V gene has CDR1 SGHNT and CDR2 YYREEE (reference sequence). V was shortened by 0 bases and J by 1 base, with 7 bases between the two germline ends. CDR3 size: 14 residues. The sequenced part of the CDR3 DNA is TGTGCCAGCAGCTTGGACCAGTTCCAAGAGACC. Translation: CASSLDQFQET. The CDR3 in its entirety is CASSLDQFQETQYF.

A remark on this clone: The sequenced fragment ends 3 residues before the CDR3 boundary, so the rest is inferred from the germline J gene. The chain is built from TRBV2 and TRBJ1-5; D not resolved. Germline CDR1 and CDR2: SNHLY and FYNNEI. The V end lost 2 bases, the J end lost 7 bases, and 15 bases lay between the germline ends. CDR3 size: 15 residues. CDR3 sequence reads: CASSEPPGWSQPQHF. Incomplete CDR3 DNA: TGTGCCAGCAGTGAACCTCCCGGGTGGAGCCAGCCC.

Comment on this clone: Read sequence stops 3 residues before the CDR3 end, and the germline J gene provides the missing end. The V and J genes are TRBV6-2 or TRBV6-3 and TRBJ2-1; no clear D. This CDR3 is 11 amino acids long. V was trimmed by 3 bases and J by 7 bases, leaving 4 bases between them. Germline V gives CDR1 MNHEY, CDR2 SVGEGT. The DNA read from the CDR3 is TGTGCCAGCAGTTATAGTAATGAG. It yields the protein CASSYSNE. The entire CDR3 sequence reads CASSYSNEQFF.

Comment on this clone: The missing CDR3 end, 3 residues past where the read stops, is filled in from the germline J gene. This chain connects TRBV11-3 to TRBJ2-7, with a weak D call TRBD2 (5 bases). Germline V gives CDR1 SGHNT, CDR2 YENEEA. V lost 0 bases, J lost 2 bases, and 11 bases lay in between. This CDR3 has 15 amino acids. The CDR3 DNA, read in part, is TGTGCCAGCAGCTTAGATGGCAGCGGAGCCTACGAG. As protein: CASSLDGSGAYE. The whole CDR3 protein reads CASSLDGSGAYEQYF.

To note about this clone: The read is 3 residues too short to cover the CDR3 end, so that end is filled in from the germline J gene. This chain uses TRBV6-2 or TRBV6-3 with TRBJ2-1, with D possibly TRBD2 on 6 matching bases. CDR3 length equals 13 residues. V was pared by 5 bases and J by 7 bases, with 12 bases between. The germline gives CDR1 MNHEY, CDR2 SVGEGT. The CDR3 spells CASSLTRGNEQFF. The CDR3 bases that were read are TGTGCCAGCAGTCTGACTAGGGGAAATGAG.

A remark on this clone: The read comes to an end 3 residues before the CDR3 does, leaving the germline J gene to fill in the end. V usage is TRBV30 and J usage is TRBJ1-5; D uncertain. V shed 0 bases and J shed 5 bases, with 8 bases lying between them. Germline CDR1 reads GTSNPN; CDR2 reads SVGIG (reference sequence). The length of the CDR3 is 13 residues. This CDR3 reads CAWSVGGYQPQHF. The DNA read from the CDR3 is TGTGCCTGGAGTGTAGGAGGGTATCAGCCC.

A remark on this clone: The observed sequence ends 3 residues before the CDR3 terminus, with the missing tail filled in from the germline J gene. This sequence joins TRBV18 and TRBJ1-4; the match to TRBD1 covers 8 bases. The CDR3 sequence is 13 residues long. The germline V gene encodes CDR1 KGHSH and CDR2 LQKENI. Partial CDR3 DNA: TGTGCCAGCTCACTGGGACAGGATTTGGAA. It encodes CASSLGQDLE. The complete CDR3 protein is CASSLGQDLELFF.